One and the same sample provided the 20 T cell receptor beta chains below, sequenced in a study of CD8+ T cells in alopecia areata. Following RNA extraction, reverse transcription yielded cDNA that acted as the sequencing template. This table comes from immunoSEQ multiplex PCR, and its TCRdb copy is limited to in-frame clones, with some not included. The sample records 170,000 or so clones, just under 60% being singletons. Sequences were derived from CD4+ T cells sorted from blood, sampled at week 0. These receptors all stem from a human donor with alopecia areata.

This clone has more than one count but fewer than ten. V is TRBV2 and J is TRBJ2-3, with unresolved D. CDR3 length: 16 residues. Germline V CDR1 and CDR2: SNHLY, FYNNEI. V lost 4 bases and J lost 0, with 14 bases in between. The CDR3 sequence: CASSALDFASTDTQYF. CDR3 nucleotides: TGTGCCAGCAGTGCGCTAGACTTTGCTAGCACAGATACGCAGTATTTT.

This chain uses TRBV19 with TRBJ1-6, with 8 bases aligning to TRBD1. Germline V gene sequence: CDR1 LNHDA, CDR2 SQIVND (reference sequence). The CDR3 has 14 amino acids. J lost 7 bases, V lost 6 bases, and 5 bases had no gene match. This CDR3 is CASSGTGGNSPLHF. CDR3 in DNA: TGTGCCAGTAGCGGGACAGGCGGGAATTCACCCCTCCACTTT.

This clone came up a few times. The chain employs TRBV2 and TRBJ1-4; TRBD1 agrees at 9 bases. This CDR3 is 17 amino acids long. The V segment lost 8 bases and the J segment 8 bases; nucleotides outside the gene matches: 18. From germline, CDR1 is SNHLY and CDR2 FYNNEI. CDR3 nucleotides: TGTGCCAGCGGTCGGACCGGGACAGGGAGGGGCAAGGAAAAACTGTTTTTT. Protein product: CASGRTGTGRGKEKLFF.

J is TRBJ2-3 and V is TRBV5-1, with D unclear. Germline values: CDR1 SGHRS, CDR2 YFSETQ. The CDR3 length is 15 residues. Trimming removed 7 bases from V and 2 bases from J, with 17 bases in between. The CDR3 nucleotides read TGCGCCAGCGGTGGCTTTGGTGGAGACACAGATACGCAGTATTTT. As protein: CASGGFGGDTDTQYF.

V usage is TRBV6-1 and J usage is TRBJ1-2; 7 nucleotides align to TRBD1. Germline CDR1 and CDR2: MNHNS and SASEGT. The CDR3 runs 18 residues. With V trimmed by 2 bases and J by 0 bases, 12 bases remained unmatched. The CDR3: CASSEKTGRQGANYGYTF. The CDR3 bases are TGTGCCAGCAGTGAAAAGACCGGCCGACAGGGAGCTAACTATGGCTACACCTTC.

This chain uses TRBV19 with TRBJ1-5; tentative D call: TRBD1 (5 bases). V lost 7 bases to trimming and J lost 4 bases, with 17 bases between them. Germline assignment: CDR1 LNHDA and CDR2 SQIVND (reference sequence). This CDR3 is built from 15 residues. The CDR3 loop is CASTYSLGVNQPQHF. As DNA, the CDR3 is TGTGCCAGTACCTATAGCTTGGGGGTGAATCAGCCCCAGCATTTT.

The chain combines TRBV9 with TRBJ2-3, with D possibly matching TRBD2 (6 bases). Between the trimmed V and J ends, which lost 4 bases and 1 base, there was a span of 10 bases. The CDR3 sequence is 14 residues long. Germline-derived CDR1 and CDR2 are SGDLS and YYNGEE. The CDR3 is CASSWRERTDTQYF. The CDR3 nucleotides read TGTGCCAGCAGCTGGAGGGAACGCACAGATACGCAGTATTTT.

The chain has TRBV18 and TRBJ1-5, with TRBD1 matching over 8 bases. Germline loops: CDR1 KGHSH, CDR2 LQKENI. V shed 4 bases, J shed 2 bases, and the junction held 4 bases outside the gene matches. CDR3 length: 15 residues. This chain's CDR3 is CASSLGQDGNQPQHF. The CDR3 nucleotides read TGTGCCAGCTCACTGGGACAGGATGGCAATCAGCCCCAGCATTTT.

This rearrangement joins TRBV2 to TRBJ2-7, with 8 bases that match TRBD1. The CDR3 is 15 amino acids. V lost 8 bases to trimming and J lost 0 bases; unmatched junction nucleotides: 9. The germline V gene encodes CDR1 SNHLY and CDR2 FYNNEI. Here the CDR3 reads CASHRDRRSSYEQYF. CDR3 DNA sequence: TGTGCCAGCCACCGGGACAGGAGAAGCTCCTACGAGCAGTACTTC.

This clone was picked up one time. The V and J genes are TRBV6-5 and TRBJ1-5; D uncertain. CDR3 length: 15 amino acids. The V gene's germline CDR1 is MNHEY and CDR2 SVGAGI. V was trimmed by 5 bases and J by 0 bases, leaving 11 bases between them. The CDR3 here is CASSTDGLSNQPQHF. CDR3 nucleotides: TGTGCCAGCAGTACGGACGGGCTTAGCAATCAGCCCCAGCATTTT.

The rearrangement uses TRBV29-1 and TRBJ1-1; a possible D gene is TRBD1 (6 bases). Germline assignment: CDR1 SQVTM and CDR2 ANQGSEA. V was pared by 6 bases and J by 10 bases, with 24 bases between. The CDR3 totals 14 residues. In nucleotides, the CDR3 is TGCAGCGTCGAGATACTGGACAGCCGGCCTGGAGCTTTCTTT. This sequence encodes CSVEILDSRPGAFF. The complete variable domain, with remaining parts taken from reference TRBV29-1 and TRBJ1-1, reads SAVISQKPSRDICQRGTSLTIQCQVDSQVTMMFWYRQQPGQSLTLIATANQGSEATYESGFVIDKFPISRPNLTFSTLTVSNMSPEDSSIYLCSVEILDSRPGAFFGQGTRLTVV.

V usage is TRBV10-3 and J usage is TRBJ2-3, with 8 bases aligning to TRBD1. Trimming at V came to 2 bases and at J to 0 bases, leaving 4 bases not matched to a gene. The germline V gene encodes CDR1 ENHRY and CDR2 SYGVKD. The CDR3 loop spans 16 amino acids. As DNA, the CDR3 is TGTGCCATCAGTGAGGGAAGGACAGGGAGCACAGATACGCAGTATTTT. Protein sequence: CAISEGRTGSTDTQYF.

The V and J genes are TRBV30 and TRBJ1-4; TRBD1 agrees at 7 bases. Germline V CDR1 and CDR2: GTSNPN, SVGIG (reference sequence). There are 14 residues in the CDR3. Trimming took 2 bases from V and 8 from J; bases not matched to a gene: 8. CDR3 residues: CAWSRQGLREKLFF. DNA for the CDR3: TGTGCCTGGAGTCGACAGGGCTTAAGGGAAAAACTGTTTTTT.

The chain carries TRBV7-9 and TRBJ1-4, with unresolved D. Germline CDR1 reads SEHNR; CDR2 reads FQNEAQ (reference sequence). The ends were cut back, 2 bases at V and 5 bases at J, with 12 bases in the middle. The length of the CDR3 is 15 residues. CDR3: CASSLIFGSNEKLFF. Written as DNA, the CDR3 is TGTGCCAGCAGCTTAATATTCGGGTCCAATGAAAAACTGTTTTTT.

The rearrangement uses TRBV7-2 and TRBJ1-5; no clear D. The V and J ends lost 5 bases and 7 bases respectively, with 12 bases between them. This CDR3 has 13 residues. The germline gives CDR1 SGHTA, CDR2 FQGNSA. In nucleotides, the CDR3 is TGTGCCAGCAGCCCCGCCTTCCGGCAGCCCCAGCATTTT. Amino acid sequence: CASSPAFRQPQHF.

The chain is built from TRBV6-1 and TRBJ2-5; D uncertain. The V and J ends lost 1 base and 5 bases respectively, with 20 bases between them. The CDR3 spans 17 residues. From germline, CDR1 is MNHNS and CDR2 SASEGT. In nucleotides, the CDR3 is TGTGCCAGCAGTGAAGGGGTAGGCGGTCTCGGTGGTGAGACCCAGTACTTC. Its protein product is CASSEGVGGLGGETQYF.

The chain is built from TRBV29-1 and TRBJ1-6; 8 bases agree with TRBD1. This CDR3 has 13 residues. From germline, CDR1 is SQVTM and CDR2 ANQGSEA. The ends lost 6 bases at V and 6 bases at J; junction bases unmatched: 4. This CDR3 reads CSVSGGPNSPLHF. The CDR3 nucleotides are TGCAGCGTATCAGGGGGCCCTAATTCACCCCTCCACTTT.

The CDR3, as DNA: TGTGCTAGTGGTACCTGGGCCGATACGCAGTATTTT. The encoded protein is CASGTWADTQYF. This chain connects TRBV12-5 to TRBJ2-3; D uncertain. The CDR3 spans 12 residues. Germline V gene sequence: CDR1 LGHNT, CDR2 FRNRAP. Trimming took off 5 bases at V and 6 bases at J, with 9 bases between the two ends.

This clone came up a few times. V is TRBV29-1 and J is TRBJ2-5; 7 bases are shared with TRBD1. The V gene's germline CDR1 is SQVTM and CDR2 ANQGSEA. This CDR3 has 13 amino acids. V trimming: 4 bases; J trimming: 0 bases; junction bases outside the gene matches: 2. This chain's CDR3 is CSVARGNQETQYF. As DNA, the CDR3 is TGCAGCGTTGCCAGGGGGAACCAAGAGACCCAGTACTTC.

The CDR3, as DNA: TGTGCCTGGAGTGGAGTGCGGCGGCTAGCGGGGGCACTATACTCCTACAATGAGCAGTTCTTC. Translating it yields CAWSGVRRLAGALYSYNEQFF. The genes are TRBV30 and TRBJ2-1; 10 positions match TRBD2. Per germline, CDR1 GTSNPN and CDR2 SVGIG (reference sequence). The V gene end was trimmed by 1 base and the J gene end by 0 bases; junction bases not matched to a gene: 18. The CDR3 runs to 21 residues.